This TCR beta chain was retrieved from a study of control samples from healthy donors and cancer patients. Germline V gives CDR1 KGHDR, CDR2 SFDVKD. The CDR3 contains 11 residues. V was shortened by 7 bases and J by 5 bases, with 8 bases between the two germline ends. Profiling relied on immunoSEQ multiplex PCR, and the TCRdb table lists in-frame clones only, not all of them. The table includes around 68,000 clones, 84% detected once. Sequences were obtained from PBMCs. V gene TRBV24-1 combines with J gene TRBJ2-7; D might be TRBD1 or TRBD2, each matching 5 bases. The TCR originated in a woman between 50 and 59 years old with lung cancer. The CDR3 DNA reads TGTGCCACCAGCAGGGACCACGAGCAGTACTTC. Translating gives CATSRDHEQYF.